Below, 6 T cell receptor beta chains from the same sample are listed, as sequenced in a study of T-cell reconstitution after alpha-beta-depleted transplantation in children. For TCRbeta, the library was prepared with unique molecular identifiers. TCRdb fed the PCR reads into MiXCR, producing one record per CDR3 protein. The data contain hundreds of thousands of distinct CDR3 sequences, 10% to 15% of them seen just once; the ten biggest clones take up roughly 2.3%. Material: PBMCs, mostly from graft donor cells, obtained 360 days after TCRalphabeta/CD19-depleted stem cell transplant. These receptors originate from a male patient younger than 18 who had a stem cell transplant for acute myeloid leukemia, so the T cells may come from the graft donor.

The chain uses TRBV7-3 and TRBJ2-3; 12 nucleotides line up with TRBD2. The CDR3 is 17 amino acids. The V gene end was trimmed by 5 bases and the J gene end by 2 bases; junction bases not matched to a gene: 8. Germline CDR1 and CDR2: SGHTA and FQGTGA. The CDR3 DNA follows: TGTGCCAGCAGCCCCCGACTAGCGGGAGACCCCACAGATACGCAGTATTTT. Its translation is CASSPRLAGDPTDTQYF.

The chain links TRBV14 to TRBJ2-1; the D gene is possibly TRBD2 (5 bases). The germline gives CDR1 SGHDN, CDR2 FVKESK. The CDR3 sequence is 15 residues long. Trimming took 4 bases from V and 2 from J, leaving 12 bases between them. CDR3 sequence reads: CASSLARPTYNEQFF. The CDR3 region has the DNA TGTGCCAGCAGCCTAGCGCGCCCCACCTACAATGAGCAGTTCTTC. The variable domain in full, with the rest retrieved from reference TRBV14 and TRBJ2-1, is EAGVTQFPSHSVIEKGQTVTLRCDPISGHDNLYWYRRVMGKEIKFLLHFVKESKQDESGMPNNRFLAERTGGTYSTLKVQPAELEDSGVYFCASSLARPTYNEQFFGPGTRLTVL.

In regard to this clonotype: The junction and the germline gene differ at one end; a read error may be behind it. The rearrangement joins TRBV6-5 to TRBJ2-4; 9 nucleotides agree with TRBD2. CDR3 length equals 13 residues. Germline V gene sequence: CDR1 MNHEY, CDR2 SVGAGI. CDR3 in DNA: TGTGCCAGCAGTTACTCGATTGCGGGAGGGCCGGTCTTC. Translated: CASSYSIAGGPVF.

At least ten counts were recorded for this clonotype. This chain connects TRBV7-2 to TRBJ2-1, with a possible D match to TRBD1 (5 bases). Germline V lookup: CDR1 SGHTA, CDR2 FQGNSA. This CDR3 is 14 amino acids long. Trimming cost V 1 base and J 7 bases, with 11 bases left between them. In nucleotides, the CDR3 is TGTGCCAGCAGCTTAGGGGGCAGCCAAAATGAGCAGTTCTTC. Protein product: CASSLGGSQNEQFF.

The V and J genes are TRBV28 and TRBJ1-1; TRBD1 is a possible D gene (5 bases). This CDR3 spans 13 amino acids. CDR1 is MDHEN and CDR2 is SYDVKM in the germline V gene. Trimming pared 2 bases from V and 6 bases from J, leaving 10 bases between. The CDR3 is CASSLRRDPEAFF. CDR3 bases: TGTGCCAGCAGTTTAAGAAGGGACCCTGAAGCTTTCTTT.

The rearrangement uses TRBV5-1 and TRBJ2-5; 12 nucleotides agree with TRBD2. The length of the CDR3 is 18 residues. V lost 7 bases and J lost 1; bases outside the gene matches: 14. CDR1 is SGHRS, CDR2 YFSETQ, per germline. The CDR3 DNA is TGCGCCAGCGGACGGACGGGCGGACTAGCGGGACTCCAAGAGACCCAGTACTTC. Translated: CASGRTGGLAGLQETQYF.